The next 16 T cell receptor beta chains were all read from a single sample in a study of T cells after yellow fever vaccination. MiXCR was run by TCRdb on the 5' RACE reads, yielding one entry per CDR3 protein. Here the sample spans roughly 520,000 distinct CDR3 sequences, 21% being singletons. The sequenced sample was PBMCs, obtained approximately 20 days after the first yellow fever vaccination. These receptors were collected from a man younger than 35 who received the YFV17D yellow fever vaccine.

This clonotype showed up just a few times. The genes are TRBV3-1 and TRBJ2-3; the D gene could be TRBD1 or TRBD2 (5 bases each). This CDR3 contains 16 residues. Between the trimmed V and J ends, which lost 1 base and 3 bases, there was a span of 14 bases. Looked up from germline, CDR1 is LGHDT and CDR2 is YNNKEL (reference sequence). The CDR3 region is CASSQAPPGGTDTQYF. The CDR3 DNA is TGTGCCAGCAGCCAAGCCCCACCTGGGGGAACAGATACGCAGTATTTT.

This clonotype was picked up many times. The rearrangement uses TRBV7-8 and TRBJ1-1, with a tentative D call TRBD1 (5 bases). Deletions cut 5 bases from V and 0 bases from J, with 7 bases between. Per the germline V gene, CDR1 is SGHVS and CDR2 is FQNEAQ. The CDR3 runs 13 residues. CDR3 region: CASSTRVNTEAFF. CDR3 nucleotide sequence: TGTGCCAGCAGCACCAGGGTGAACACTGAAGCTTTCTTT. Full variable domain (remainder filled in from reference TRBV7-8 and TRBJ1-1): GAGVSQSPRYKVAKRGQDVALRCDPISGHVSLFWYQQALGQGPEFLTYFQNEAQLDKSGLPSDRFFAERPEGSVSTLKIQRTQQEDSAVYLCASSTRVNTEAFFGQGTRLTVV.

The DNA for the CDR3 is TGTGCCAGCAGTTTAGGACAGATTACACTCTATGGCTACACCTTC. As protein: CASSLGQITLYGYTF. This chain joins TRBV28 and TRBJ1-2, with D maybe TRBD1 (6 bases). Germline V gene data show CDR1 as MDHEN and CDR2 as SYDVKM. The CDR3 sequence is 15 residues long. V was pared by 2 bases and J by 4 bases, with 14 bases between.

The chain employs TRBV20-1 and TRBJ1-2; D remains unclear. Trimming removed 4 bases from V and 10 bases from J, with 10 bases in between. This CDR3 has 10 amino acids. CDR1 and CDR2 (germline): DFQATT, SNEGSKA (reference sequence). The CDR3 coding sequence is TGCAGTGCTAACTCACAGCCCTACACCTTC. It translates to CSANSQPYTF.

The chain links TRBV12-3 or TRBV12-4 to TRBJ2-1; TRBD2 aligns across 10 bases. This CDR3 region has 15 residues. The V segment lost 6 bases and the J segment 7 bases; nucleotides outside the gene matches: 9. CDR3 amino acids: CASRISGGFRNEQFF. The CDR3 DNA reads as TGTGCCAGCAGAATTAGCGGGGGGTTTCGAAATGAGCAGTTCTTC.

The chain couples TRBV6-5 to TRBJ1-6; no clear D gene. Between the trimmed V and J ends, which lost 4 bases and 8 bases, there was a span of 15 bases. Germline values: CDR1 MNHEY, CDR2 SVGAGI. This CDR3 spans 15 amino acids. CDR3 bases: TGTGCCAGCAGTTCCTTGAACGACGGGGATTCACCCCTCCACTTT. Amino acids: CASSSLNDGDSPLHF.

The chain links TRBV12-3 or TRBV12-4 to TRBJ2-7, with 7 bases fitting TRBD1. V lost 2 bases to trimming and J lost 4 bases; unmatched junction nucleotides: 5. This CDR3 comprises 14 residues. CDR3 in amino acids: CASSLRQGFYEQYF. CDR3 in DNA: TGTGCCAGCAGTTTAAGACAGGGCTTTTACGAGCAGTACTTC.

The gene calls are TRBV15 and TRBJ2-5, with D perhaps given as TRBD1 or TRBD2 (5 bases each). Trimming left V 5 bases short and J 4 bases short, with 14 bases between. This CDR3 has 14 residues. Germline V lookup: CDR1 LNHNV, CDR2 YYDKDF (reference sequence). CDR3 nucleotide sequence: TGTGCCACCAGCCCAGGGAGACGGGGAGAGACCCAGTACTTC. Translating it yields CATSPGRRGETQYF.

The rearrangement links TRBV2 to TRBJ2-1; the match to TRBD2 covers 12 bases. V was pared by 2 bases and J by 8 bases, with 4 bases of the junction left unmatched. The CDR3 contains 15 residues. Germline V lookup: CDR1 SNHLY, CDR2 FYNNEI. This chain's CDR3 is CASSELAGGPDEQFF. The CDR3 nucleotides read TGTGCCAGCAGTGAACTAGCGGGGGGGCCGGATGAGCAGTTCTTC.

This clonotype was seen only a few times. The chain is built from TRBV15 and TRBJ1-1, with D unresolved. V was cut by 5 bases and J by 1 base, with 5 bases left in between. This CDR3 has 12 amino acids. Germline values: CDR1 LNHNV, CDR2 YYDKDF (reference sequence). CDR3 DNA sequence: TGTGCCACCAGCGGTCCGAACACTGAAGCTTTCTTT. It specifies CATSGPNTEAFF.

This clonotype was found once. The chain has TRBV5-1 and TRBJ2-3; TRBD2 matches 11 bases. Germline values: CDR1 SGHRS, CDR2 YFSETQ. Trimming removed 3 bases from V and 3 bases from J; junction bases left unmatched: 3. This CDR3 contains 15 residues. The CDR3 sequence: CASSYRTSGTDTQYF. As DNA, the CDR3 is TGCGCCAGCAGCTACCGGACTAGCGGGACAGATACGCAGTATTTT.

V and J are TRBV18 and TRBJ2-7; D gene uncertain. The CDR3 is 14 residues long. CDR1 is KGHSH, CDR2 LQKENI, per germline. The V gene lost 3 bases and the J gene lost 1 base, with 10 bases spanning the gap. The CDR3 spells CASSPGQQSYEQYV. For the CDR3, the DNA is TGTGCCAGCTCACCTGGCCAGCAATCCTACGAGCAGTACGTC.

The chain is built from TRBV6-1 and TRBJ1-4; D unclear. Germline values: CDR1 MNHNS, CDR2 SASEGT. Trimming took off 7 bases at V and 3 bases at J, with 18 bases between the two ends. The CDR3 has 16 amino acids. CDR3 DNA: TGTGCCAGCAAAAGAAGCGGTGGCGGCCCTAATGAAAAACTGTTTTTT. Its protein is CASKRSGGGPNEKLFF.

This clonotype came up a few times. The rearrangement joins TRBV7-9 to TRBJ2-7; D possibly corresponds to TRBD1 (6 bases). CDR3 size: 15 residues. The germline V and J ends were trimmed by 3 bases and 0 bases, with 12 bases remaining between them. Germline V lookup: CDR1 SEHNR, CDR2 FQNEAQ (reference sequence). The CDR3 DNA is TGTGCCAGCAGCTTGCAGGGGACGAGCTCCTACGAGCAGTACTTC. This sequence encodes CASSLQGTSSYEQYF.

The rearrangement uses TRBV27 and TRBJ2-7, with D possibly called TRBD1 or TRBD2 (5 bases each). The CDR3 has 13 amino acids. The germline V and J ends were trimmed by 8 bases and 2 bases, with 13 bases remaining between them. CDR1 is MNHEY, CDR2 SMNVEV, per germline (reference sequence). CDR3 nucleotides: TGTGCCAGCGGGCCCGGGGCTACCTACGAGCAGTACGTC. Translated, it gives CASGPGATYEQYV.

The chain has TRBV15 and TRBJ2-3; the match to TRBD1 covers 8 bases. V shed 0 bases, J shed 6 bases, and the junction held 8 bases outside the gene matches. Germline values: CDR1 LNHNV, CDR2 YYDKDF (reference sequence). The CDR3 totals 16 residues. CDR3 in amino acids: CATSRDRNRGTDTQYF. The CDR3 nucleotides read TGTGCCACCAGCAGAGATCGTAACAGGGGGACGGATACGCAGTATTTT.